The present entry profiles one T cell receptor (beta chain) with its context. The source of the sample is a study of blood T cell repertoires in COVID-19. The overall study: Italy, Spain and the United States were the sources of the convalescent and acute COVID-19 samples.

CDR1 and CDR2 from the germline V gene are SGHNT and YENEEA. This CDR3 comprises 14 residues. Trimming cost V 3 bases and J 7 bases, with 15 bases left between them. The repertoire was sequenced with immunoSEQ multiplex PCR; TCRdb's copy has only in-frame clones and lacks some. The sample yields roughly 190,000 clones, about 88% seen once. V usage is TRBV11-3 and J usage is TRBJ2-5; the D gene is possibly TRBD2 (7 bases). Material: PBMCs or T cells enriched from blood (not recorded which). The clonotype was recovered from a woman in her forties in a cohort exposed to, infected with or recovered from COVID-19 (not recorded which). CDR3 nucleotides: TGTGCCAGCAGCTTTCCGGGGGGCACGGTGACCCAGTACTTC. It specifies CASSFPGGTVTQYF.